This T cell receptor (beta chain) was identified in a study of blood T cells in healthy people across ages. The junction had 5 bases not matched to a gene; V was cut back by 4 bases and J by 2 bases. CDR1 and CDR2 (germline): SGHTA, FQGNSA. The CDR3 has 15 amino acids. The study isolated at least 6 million PBMCs from each sample. A second 7 to 11 cycle PCR used barcoded and J-beta primers. A template-switch adaptor that had 12 random nucleotides put a tag on each cDNA molecule. TCRdb re-derived calls from the 5' RACE reads in MiXCR, one entry per CDR3 protein. The sample holds some 560,000 distinct CDR3 sequences, about 29% seen once. This clonotype was detected a few times. Separately, the same data were catalogued under a study of T cells of mothers and their children. That report notes: A few healthy Caucasian mothers and their six children donated.

V usage is TRBV7-2 and J usage is TRBJ1-3; 7 nucleotides agree with TRBD1. This sequence was found in a boy younger than 10 in good health. Sequencing was performed on blood. The CDR3 DNA sequence: TGTGCCAGCAGCTATTCGACAGGGACTGGAAACACCATATATTTT. This gives the protein CASSYSTGTGNTIYF.